A selection of T cell receptor beta chains follows, all from one sample in a study of blood T cell repertoires in COVID-19. Profiled with immunoSEQ multiplex PCR; TCRdb holds only in-frame clones, not every one. This sample carries about 180,000 clones, roughly 87% of them seen once, and the ten largest clones take under 2.5%. The sequenced sample was PBMCs or T cells enriched from blood (not recorded which). These receptor sequences come from a woman in her thirties or forties with acute COVID-19. Each CDR3 is given with its conserved first and last residue. A D gene is named only where the DNA matches it firmly. A row's size may be missing; if present it is once, few, many or a size class.

TGTGCCAGCAGCCCCCAGGACAGGGCTGATAACACTGAAGCTTTCTTT CASSPQDRADNTEAFF TRBV13 TRBD1 . TRBJ1-1
TGTGCCAGCAGCAAACGGACTAGCTCGCACGAGCAGTACTTC CASSKRTSSHEQYF TRBV11-2 TRBD2 . TRBJ2-7
TGTGCCAGCAGCTTAGGGATAGGGGGCCAGGGCAATGAGCAGTTCTTC CASSLGIGGQGNEQFF TRBV7-9 TRBD1 . TRBJ2-1
TGCGCCAGCAAGGATCCGGGACAGCCCCAGCATTTT CASKDPGQPQHF TRBV23-1 . . TRBJ1-5
TGTGCCAGCAGCCAAGAAGCAGGAAACAATCAGCCCCAGCATTTT CASSQEAGNNQPQHF TRBV4-2 . few TRBJ1-5
TGCAGCGTTGAATTCGCGCAGGCGGGGAAACTGTTTTTT CSVEFAQAGKLFF TRBV29-1 . once TRBJ1-4
TGTGCCATCAGTTCCCCGGACAGGGCGAACACTGAAGCTTTCTTT CAISSPDRANTEAFF TRBV10-3 TRBD1 . TRBJ1-1
TGTGCCAGCAGCCAAGACTTCGCCAGGGTGGGCGAGCAGTACTTC CASSQDFARVGEQYF TRBV3-1/TRBV3-2 . . TRBJ2-7
TGTGCCAGCAGCAGTACGTATGCGGGAGGTTTGGAGACCCAGTACTTC CASSSTYAGGLETQYF TRBV7-6 TRBD2 . TRBJ2-5
TGCGCCAGCAGCCCCGACGGGACAGTAGGGGGAAAACTGTTTTTT CASSPDGTVGGKLFF TRBV4-1 TRBD1 . TRBJ1-4
TGCGCCAGCAGCTTGGGCGGCGGGAGGGCCCTTGATACGCAGTATTTT CASSLGGGRALDTQYF TRBV5-1 TRBD2 . TRBJ2-3
TGTGCCAGTCCAGCTTTCGGGACTCTTACTAGCACAGATACGCAGTATTTT CASPAFGTLTSTDTQYF TRBV5-8 . once TRBJ2-3
TGTGCCACCGATTGGGGACTAGCGTATAATGAGCAGTTCTTC CATDWGLAYNEQFF TRBV2 TRBD2 . TRBJ2-1
TGTGCCAGTAGTCCCGGGACAGGGGCCTACGAGCAGTACTTC CASSPGTGAYEQYF TRBV19 TRBD1 . TRBJ2-7
TGTGCCAGCAGTTTAGGTGGCTCTAGCTCCTACGAGCAGTACTTC CASSLGGSSSYEQYF TRBV28 . . TRBJ2-7
TGTGCCAGCAGCCCACGCGGGACTACAGACGGGGAGCTGTTTTTT CASSPRGTTDGELFF TRBV7-2 TRBD2 . TRBJ2-2
TGTGCCACCAGCAGTTTTCGGGGGGACACAGATACGCAGTATTTT CATSSFRGDTDTQYF TRBV15 TRBD2 . TRBJ2-3
TGTGCCAGCAGCGTCGTCGGGGAGGGCGGCTACACCTTC CASSVVGEGGYTF TRBV14 . . TRBJ1-2
TGTGCCAGCAGTTTGCGGGGGCCTAACACCGGGGAGCTGTTTTTT CASSLRGPNTGELFF TRBV28 . . TRBJ2-2
TGCGCCAGCAGCCTCCGGGACAGGGGTGATGAGCAGTTCTTC CASSLRDRGDEQFF TRBV4-3 TRBD1 . TRBJ2-1
TGCAGCGGCGCAGGGATTGGGAACACTGAAGCTTTCTTT CSGAGIGNTEAFF TRBV29-1 . . TRBJ1-1
TGTGCCAGCAGCTCGACTGGCGAGGGTAGAGTCTATGGCTACACCTTC CASSSTGEGRVYGYTF TRBV11-2 . few TRBJ1-2
TGTGCCAGCAGCCAGAGGGGGACAGGTAAATCTGGCTACACCTTC CASSQRGTGKSGYTF TRBV3-1/TRBV3-2 TRBD1 . TRBJ1-2
TGTGCCAGCAGCCTTGGGACAGCTGGAAACACCATATATTTT CASSLGTAGNTIYF TRBV3-1/TRBV3-2 TRBD1 . TRBJ1-3
TGTGCCAGCAGCTTAATGGGCCCCGAAGAGACCCAGTACTTC CASSLMGPEETQYF TRBV7-3 . . TRBJ2-5
TGCGCCAGCAGCCCGGGACAGGGTTCCTACAATGAGCAGTTCTTC CASSPGQGSYNEQFF TRBV5-1 TRBD1 . TRBJ2-1
TGCGCCAGCAGCTTGCGGGCTTCAGGGGAGTCGGATGGCTACACCTTC CASSLRASGESDGYTF TRBV5-1 . . TRBJ1-2
TGCGCCAGCAGCCAAGATCCAGCGGGAGGGCTGGGAACCGGGGAGCTGTTTTTT CASSQDPAGGLGTGELFF TRBV4-3 TRBD2 few TRBJ2-2
TGTGCCAGCAGCCGCGGGACTCAAGAGACCCAGTACTTC CASSRGTQETQYF TRBV6-5 . once TRBJ2-5
TGTGCCACCAGCAGAGGGTACCGGGAGAGAAAATTCTACGAGCAGTACTTC CATSRGYRERKFYEQYF TRBV15 . . TRBJ2-7
TGCGCCAGCAGCTTTGAGGGAGGGGAACCGTACTTC CASSFEGGEPYF TRBV5-1 TRBD2 . TRBJ2-5
TGTGCTTGGGGGGGGGCCCCGGGCGCTGAAGCTTTCTTT CAWGGAPGAEAFF TRBV2 . . TRBJ1-1
TGTGCCAGCAGTAGGACAGGAACTTCAACTAATGAAAAACTGTTTTTT CASSRTGTSTNEKLFF TRBV9 TRBD1 once TRBJ1-4
TGTGCCAGCTCCCTCTCGACAGGGGATGGCTACACCTTC CASSLSTGDGYTF TRBV18 TRBD1 . TRBJ1-2
TGTGCCAGCAGTCGGGACAGGGGAAACACCATATATTTT CASSRDRGNTIYF TRBV6-5 TRBD1 . TRBJ1-3
TGTGCCAGCAGTGTATTACAGGGTCGTTCACCCCTCCACTTT CASSVLQGRSPLHF TRBV2 . . TRBJ1-6
TGCGCCAGCAGCCAACAACTAGCGGGAGAGGGGACCGGGGAGCTGTTTTTT CASSQQLAGEGTGELFF TRBV4-3 TRBD2 . TRBJ2-2
TGTGCCAGCAGTTACGACGAGCGGGAGGGCCGAGATGAGCAGTTCTTC CASSYDEREGRDEQFF TRBV6-2/TRBV6-3 TRBD2 . TRBJ2-1
TGTGCCAGCAGCCAGGGGGGACAGGGTTCCTACGAGCAGTACTTC CASSQGGQGSYEQYF TRBV3-1/TRBV3-2 TRBD1 few TRBJ2-7